Listed here are 8 T cell receptor beta chains from one sample, sequenced in a study of cytomegalovirus exposure and HLA in healthy donors (dated by TCRdb to about 2017). Receptors were amplified or captured by the immunoSEQ multiplex PCR assay. For the multiplex PCR, a mixture combining 60 forward primers for TCR Vbeta segments and 13 reverse primers for TCR Jbeta segments was used. TCRdb obtained this table from immuneACCESS and retained in-frame rearrangements with V and J assigned. These tables miss some clones; where compared with another copy, unresolved V genes account for less than half of the shortfall, and the remainder is unexplained. The sample table holds about 170,000 clones, of which around 85% were seen once. 1% of the sample rests with the top ten. Sequencing used PBMCs. All receptors derive from a boy aged 2 to 10 in good health and CMV-seronegative.

This clone appeared a single time. The gene calls are TRBV2 and TRBJ1-5, with D possibly matching TRBD1 (5 bases). The CDR3 runs 13 residues. Germline values: CDR1 SNHLY, CDR2 FYNNEI. The ends were cut back, 7 bases at V and 5 bases at J, with 12 bases in the middle. CDR3 protein: CASKQQADQPQHF. Written as DNA, the CDR3 is TGTGCCAGCAAGCAACAGGCGGATCAGCCCCAGCATTTT.

This clone has only a few counts. J is TRBJ2-5 and V is TRBV11-2; TRBD2 is a possible D gene (5 bases). Germline lookup yields CDR1 SGHAT and CDR2 FQNNGV. V was shortened by 3 bases and J by 1 base, with 18 bases between the two germline ends. This CDR3 region has 17 residues. CDR3 bases: TGTGCCAGCAGCTTGGCAAAGAGGACTTGGGGCCAAGAGACCCAGTACTTC. This sequence encodes CASSLAKRTWGQETQYF. Full variable domain (rest looked up from reference TRBV11-2 and TRBJ2-5): EAGVAQSPRYKIIEKRQSVAFWCNPISGHATLYWYQQILGQGPKLLIQFQNNGVVDDSQLPKDRFSAERLKGVDSTLKIQPAKLEDSAVYLCASSLAKRTWGQETQYFGPGTRLLVL.

V is TRBV6-5 and J is TRBJ1-2; D uncertain. The CDR3 covers 16 residues. Germline assignment: CDR1 MNHEY and CDR2 SVGAGI. V lost 0 bases, J lost 4 bases, and 15 bases lay in between. The CDR3 sequence is CASSYSRGRTIYGYTF. The CDR3 region has the DNA TGTGCCAGCAGTTACTCCCGCGGCAGGACTATCTATGGCTACACCTTC.

The chain couples TRBV19 to TRBJ2-1; tentative D call: TRBD2 (5 bases). This CDR3 is 15 amino acids long. Germline V lookup: CDR1 LNHDA, CDR2 SQIVND (reference sequence). The V end was cut by 6 bases, the J end by 8 bases, with 20 bases between. CDR3 sequence reads: CASSMGWTPEDEQFF. The CDR3 DNA reads as TGTGCCAGTAGCATGGGTTGGACTCCCGAAGATGAGCAGTTCTTC. Full variable domain (remainder filled in from reference TRBV19 and TRBJ2-1): DGGITQSPKYLFRKEGQNVTLSCEQNLNHDAMYWYRQDPGQGLRLIYYSQIVNDFQKGDIAEGYSVSREKKESFPLTVTSAQKNPTAFYLCASSMGWTPEDEQFFGPGTRLTVL.

The chain joins TRBV19 to TRBJ1-4; D gene unclear. This CDR3 is 13 amino acids long. V lost 9 bases and J 5 bases, leaving 13 bases between the germline ends. Germline loops: CDR1 LNHDA, CDR2 SQIVND (reference sequence). The CDR3 nucleotides are TGTGCCAGGCACATACGGGGAAATGAAAAACTGTTTTTT. This encodes CARHIRGNEKLFF.

The gene calls are TRBV6-6 and TRBJ1-2, with TRBD1 matching over 7 bases. J lost 8 bases, V lost 5 bases, and 11 bases had no gene match. This CDR3 is 14 amino acids long. Germline V gene data show CDR1 as MNHNY and CDR2 as SVGAGI (reference sequence). The CDR3 DNA follows: TGTGCCAGCAGTCCTGGGACAGCTCTCTCGGGCTACACCTTC. Its protein product is CASSPGTALSGYTF.

This sequence joins TRBV29-1 and TRBJ1-1, with D unclear. The V gene lost 7 bases and the J gene lost 4 bases, with 13 bases spanning the gap. The CDR3 sequence is 12 residues long. Per germline, CDR1 SQVTM and CDR2 ANQGSEA. The CDR3 here is CSDTTSSTEAFF. CDR3 coding DNA: TGCAGCGACACCACGTCCAGCACTGAAGCTTTCTTT.

The rearrangement links TRBV19 to TRBJ2-5; a weak D match, TRBD2 (5 bases). Trimming left V 1 base short and J 5 bases short, with 5 bases between. The CDR3 runs 12 residues. Germline CDR1 is LNHDA and CDR2 is SQIVND (reference sequence). The CDR3 DNA sequence: TGTGCCAGTAGTATAGGGAGGGAGACCCAGTACTTC. As protein: CASSIGRETQYF.